Sequencing of this T cell receptor (beta chain) was carried out in a study of vaccination and CD4 T cells after COVID-19. This sample's treatment: roughly ten-day PBMC culture with coronavirus spike peptide pools or control peptides (ViraFEST assay). V lost 5 bases and J lost 6; bases outside the gene matches: 8. CDR3 length: 16 residues. From germline, CDR1 is SGHTA and CDR2 FQGNSA. On this clonotype itself: Its antigen is undetermined.

Cultured CD4+ T cell DNA was sequenced using the Oncomine TCR Beta short-read assay. TCRdb processed the PCR reads anew with MiXCR; each CDR3 protein has one entry. The data contain 6,500 to 8,500 distinct CDR3 sequences, roughly four fifths of them singletons. Sequenced input: CD4+ T cells from blood, cultured in vitro. V is TRBV7-2 and J is TRBJ1-6; TRBD1 aligns across 9 bases. The sequence was obtained from a human donor who had recovered from COVID-19. The CDR3 DNA follows: TGTGCCAGCAGCCAGGGACAGGGTGGGCGTAATTCACCCCTCCACTTT. This sequence encodes CASSQGQGGRNSPLHF.